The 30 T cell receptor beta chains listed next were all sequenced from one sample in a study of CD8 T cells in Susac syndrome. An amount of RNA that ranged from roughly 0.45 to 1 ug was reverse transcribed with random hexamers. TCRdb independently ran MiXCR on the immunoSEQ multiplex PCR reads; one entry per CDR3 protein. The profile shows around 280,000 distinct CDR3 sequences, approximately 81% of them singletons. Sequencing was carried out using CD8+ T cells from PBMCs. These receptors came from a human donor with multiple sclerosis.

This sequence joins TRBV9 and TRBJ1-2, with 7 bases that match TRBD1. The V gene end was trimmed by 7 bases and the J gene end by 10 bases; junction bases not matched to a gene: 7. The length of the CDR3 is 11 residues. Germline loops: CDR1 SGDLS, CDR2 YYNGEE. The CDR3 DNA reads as TGTGCCAGCTTGACAGGGACAACCTACACCTTC. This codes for CASLTGTTYTF.

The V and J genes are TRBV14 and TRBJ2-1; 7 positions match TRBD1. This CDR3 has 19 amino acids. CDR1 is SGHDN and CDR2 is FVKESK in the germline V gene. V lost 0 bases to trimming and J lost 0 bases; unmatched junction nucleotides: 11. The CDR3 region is CASSQEIGGSSSSYNEQFF. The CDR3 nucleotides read TGTGCCAGCAGCCAAGAAATAGGGGGCTCATCGAGCTCCTACAATGAGCAGTTCTTC.

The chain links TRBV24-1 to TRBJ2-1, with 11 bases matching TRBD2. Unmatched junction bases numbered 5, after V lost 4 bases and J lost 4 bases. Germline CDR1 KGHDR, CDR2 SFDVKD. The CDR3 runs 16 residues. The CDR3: CATSEGTSGRYNEQFF. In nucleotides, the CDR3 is TGTGCCACCAGTGAAGGGACTAGCGGTAGGTACAATGAGCAGTTCTTC.

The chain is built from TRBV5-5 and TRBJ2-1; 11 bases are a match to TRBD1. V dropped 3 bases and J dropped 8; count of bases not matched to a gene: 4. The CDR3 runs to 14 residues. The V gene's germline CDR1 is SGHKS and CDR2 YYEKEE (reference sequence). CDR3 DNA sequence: TGTGCCAGCAGCTGGACAGGGGGCATCGATGAGCAGTTCTTC. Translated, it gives CASSWTGGIDEQFF. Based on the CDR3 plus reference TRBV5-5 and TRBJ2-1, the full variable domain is DAGVTQSPTHLIKTRGQQVTLRCSPISGHKSVSWYQQVLGQGPQFIFQYYEKEERGRGNFPDRFSARQFPNYSSELNVNALLLGDSALYLCASSWTGGIDEQFFGPGTRLTVL.

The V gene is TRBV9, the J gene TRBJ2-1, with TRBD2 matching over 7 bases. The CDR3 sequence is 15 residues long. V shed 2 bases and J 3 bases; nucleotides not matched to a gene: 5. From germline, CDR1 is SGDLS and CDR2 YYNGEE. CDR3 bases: TGTGCCAGCAGCGTTTGGGGGGGAAACTACAATGAGCAGTTCTTC. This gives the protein CASSVWGGNYNEQFF.

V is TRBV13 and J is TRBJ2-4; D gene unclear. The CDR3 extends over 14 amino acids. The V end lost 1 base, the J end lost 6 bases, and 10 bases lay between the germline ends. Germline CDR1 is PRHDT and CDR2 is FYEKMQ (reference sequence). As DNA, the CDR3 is TGTGCCAGCAGCTTAGAGAACGGTAGAAACATTCAGTACTTC. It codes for CASSLENGRNIQYF. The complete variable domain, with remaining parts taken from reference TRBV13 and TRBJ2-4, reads AAGVIQSPRHLIKEKRETATLKCYPIPRHDTVYWYQQGPGQDPQFLISFYEKMQSDKGSIPDRFSAQQFSDYHSELNMSSLELGDSALYFCASSLENGRNIQYFGAGTRLSVL.

The CDR3 sequence is CASEDRGGLAGVNEQFF. The CDR3 DNA follows: TGTGCCAGCGAGGACAGGGGGGGACTAGCGGGAGTCAATGAGCAGTTCTTC. The chain employs TRBV6-2 or TRBV6-3 and TRBJ2-1; 14 bases fit TRBD2. Germline assignment: CDR1 MNHEY and CDR2 SVGEGT. CDR3 size: 17 residues. The V segment lost 8 bases and the J segment 6 bases; nucleotides outside the gene matches: 12.

CDR3 protein: CASSFSTQYF. In DNA, the CDR3 is TGTGCCAGCAGTTTCTCCACGCAGTATTTT. The chain couples TRBV28 to TRBJ2-3; D gene unclear. Germline V gene sequence: CDR1 MDHEN, CDR2 SYDVKM. The CDR3 sequence is 10 residues long. The V and J ends lost 3 bases and 9 bases respectively, with 4 bases between them.

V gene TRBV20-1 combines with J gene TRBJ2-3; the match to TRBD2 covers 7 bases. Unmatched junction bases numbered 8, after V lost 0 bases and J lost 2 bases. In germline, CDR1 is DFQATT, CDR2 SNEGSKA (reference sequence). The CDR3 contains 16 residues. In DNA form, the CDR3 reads TGCAGTGCTAGAGATCGGCTAGCGGAACCCACAGATACGCAGTATTTT. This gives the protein CSARDRLAEPTDTQYF.

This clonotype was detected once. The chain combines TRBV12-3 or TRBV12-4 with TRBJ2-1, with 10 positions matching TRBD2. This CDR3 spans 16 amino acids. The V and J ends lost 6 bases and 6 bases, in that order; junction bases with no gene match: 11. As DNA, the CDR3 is TGTGCCAGCAGCAGGCGCCTAGCGGGAGCCGGCAATGAGCAGTTCTTC. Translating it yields CASSRRLAGAGNEQFF.

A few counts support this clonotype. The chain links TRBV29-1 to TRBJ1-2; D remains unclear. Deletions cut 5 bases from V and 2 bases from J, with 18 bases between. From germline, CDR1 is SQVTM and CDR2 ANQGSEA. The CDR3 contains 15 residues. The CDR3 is CSVPLLGSTNYGYTF. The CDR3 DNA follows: TGCAGCGTTCCCCTTTTGGGCAGCACCAACTATGGCTACACCTTC.

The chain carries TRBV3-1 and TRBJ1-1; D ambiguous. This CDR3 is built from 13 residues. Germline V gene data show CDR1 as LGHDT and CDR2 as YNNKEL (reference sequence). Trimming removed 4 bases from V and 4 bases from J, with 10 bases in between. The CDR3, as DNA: TGTGCCAGCAGCCCAGTTTGGGCCACTGAAGCTTTCTTT. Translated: CASSPVWATEAFF.

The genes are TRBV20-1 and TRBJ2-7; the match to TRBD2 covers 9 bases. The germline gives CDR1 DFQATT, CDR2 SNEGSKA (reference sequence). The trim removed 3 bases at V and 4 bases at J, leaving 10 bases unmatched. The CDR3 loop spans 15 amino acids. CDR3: CSARMRTSALYEQYF. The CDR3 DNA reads TGCAGTGCTAGGATGAGGACTAGCGCCCTATACGAGCAGTACTTC.

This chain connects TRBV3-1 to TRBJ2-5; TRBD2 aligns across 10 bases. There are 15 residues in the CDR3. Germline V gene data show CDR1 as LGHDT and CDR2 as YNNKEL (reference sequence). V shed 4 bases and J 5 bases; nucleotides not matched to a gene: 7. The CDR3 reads CASSPLAGVLETQYF. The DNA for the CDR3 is TGTGCCAGCAGCCCGCTAGCGGGAGTTTTGGAGACCCAGTACTTC.

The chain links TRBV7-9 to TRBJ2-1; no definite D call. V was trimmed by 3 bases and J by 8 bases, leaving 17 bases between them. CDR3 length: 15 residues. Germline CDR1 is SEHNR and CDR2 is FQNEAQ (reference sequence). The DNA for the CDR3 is TGTGCCAGCAGCTTTTACGGGCGCCCTGGGGATGAGCAGTTCTTC. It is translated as CASSFYGRPGDEQFF.

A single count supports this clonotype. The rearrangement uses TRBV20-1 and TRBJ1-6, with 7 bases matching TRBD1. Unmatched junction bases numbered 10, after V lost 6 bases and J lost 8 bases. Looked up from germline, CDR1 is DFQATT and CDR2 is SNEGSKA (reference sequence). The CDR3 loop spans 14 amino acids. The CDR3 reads CSAQLDRSHSPLHF. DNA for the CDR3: TGCAGTGCCCAACTGGACAGGTCTCATTCACCCCTCCACTTT.

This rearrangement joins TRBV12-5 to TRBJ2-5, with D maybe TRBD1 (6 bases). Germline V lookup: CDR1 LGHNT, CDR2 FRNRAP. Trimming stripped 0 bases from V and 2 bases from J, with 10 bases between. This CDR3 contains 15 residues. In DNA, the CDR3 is TGTGCTAGTGGTTTGGTAGGCCAGGGGCAAGAGACCCAGTACTTC. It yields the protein CASGLVGQGQETQYF.

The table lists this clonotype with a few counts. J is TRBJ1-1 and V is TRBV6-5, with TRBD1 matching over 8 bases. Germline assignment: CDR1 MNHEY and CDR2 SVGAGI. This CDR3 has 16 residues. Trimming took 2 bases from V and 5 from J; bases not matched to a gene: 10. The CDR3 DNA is TGTGCCAGCAGTTACCCGGGCAGGGGGCCGGGAACTGAAGCTTTCTTT. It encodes CASSYPGRGPGTEAFF.

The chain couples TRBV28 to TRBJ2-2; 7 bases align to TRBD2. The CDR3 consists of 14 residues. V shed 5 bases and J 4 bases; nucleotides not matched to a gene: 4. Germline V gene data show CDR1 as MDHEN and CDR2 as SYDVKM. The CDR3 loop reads CASSPVAGTGELFF. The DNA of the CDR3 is TGTGCCAGCAGTCCCGTAGCGGGCACCGGGGAGCTGTTTTTT. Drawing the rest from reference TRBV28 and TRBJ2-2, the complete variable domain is DVKVTQSSRYLVKRTGEKVFLECVQDMDHENMFWYRQDPGLGLRLIYFSYDVKMKEKGDIPEGYSVSREKKERFSLILESASTNQTSMYLCASSPVAGTGELFFGEGSRLTVL.

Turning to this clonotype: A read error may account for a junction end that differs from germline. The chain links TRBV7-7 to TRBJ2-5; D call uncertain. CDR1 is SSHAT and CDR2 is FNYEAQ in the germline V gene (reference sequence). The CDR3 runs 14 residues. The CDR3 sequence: CASSYPVRAETQYF. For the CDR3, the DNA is TGTGCTAGCAGCTACCCGGTTAGGGCAGAGACCCAGTACTTC.

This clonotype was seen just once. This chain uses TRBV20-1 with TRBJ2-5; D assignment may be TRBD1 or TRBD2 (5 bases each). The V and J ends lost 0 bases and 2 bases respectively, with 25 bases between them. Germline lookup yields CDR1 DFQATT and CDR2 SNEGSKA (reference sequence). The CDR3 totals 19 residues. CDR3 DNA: TGCAGTGCTAGAGATCCGAGTCTTCGGGACCCTAGGAAGCAAGAGACCCAGTACTTC. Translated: CSARDPSLRDPRKQETQYF.

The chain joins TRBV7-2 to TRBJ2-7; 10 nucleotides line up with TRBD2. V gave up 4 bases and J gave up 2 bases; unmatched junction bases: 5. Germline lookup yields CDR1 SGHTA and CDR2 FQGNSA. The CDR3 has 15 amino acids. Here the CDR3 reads CASSYRLAGPYEQYF. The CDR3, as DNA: TGTGCCAGCAGCTACCGACTAGCGGGCCCCTACGAGCAGTACTTC.

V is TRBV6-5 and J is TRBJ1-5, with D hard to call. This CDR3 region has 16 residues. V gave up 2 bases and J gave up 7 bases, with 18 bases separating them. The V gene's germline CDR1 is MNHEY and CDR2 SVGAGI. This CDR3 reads CASSYLTRAHYQPQHF. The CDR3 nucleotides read TGTGCCAGCAGTTACCTTACCCGGGCGCACTACCAGCCCCAGCATTTT.

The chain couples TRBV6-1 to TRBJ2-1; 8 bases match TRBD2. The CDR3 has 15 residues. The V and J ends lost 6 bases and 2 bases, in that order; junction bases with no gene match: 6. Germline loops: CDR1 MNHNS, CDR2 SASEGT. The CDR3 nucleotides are TGTGCCAGCAGGAAGCGGGAGTGGCCCTACAATGAGCAGTTCTTC. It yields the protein CASRKREWPYNEQFF.

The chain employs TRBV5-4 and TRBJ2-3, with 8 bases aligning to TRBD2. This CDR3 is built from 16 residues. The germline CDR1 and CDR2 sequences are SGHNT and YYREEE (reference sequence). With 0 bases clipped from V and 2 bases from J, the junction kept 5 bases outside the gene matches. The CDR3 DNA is TGTGCCAGCAGCTTGGACGTTAGCGGGATCACAGATACGCAGTATTTT. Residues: CASSLDVSGITDTQYF. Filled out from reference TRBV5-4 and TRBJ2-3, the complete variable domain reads ETGVTQSPTHLIKTRGQQVTLRCSSQSGHNTVSWYQQALGQGPQFIFQYYREEENGRGNFPPRFSGLQFPNYSSELNVNALELDDSALYLCASSLDVSGITDTQYFGPGTRLTVL.

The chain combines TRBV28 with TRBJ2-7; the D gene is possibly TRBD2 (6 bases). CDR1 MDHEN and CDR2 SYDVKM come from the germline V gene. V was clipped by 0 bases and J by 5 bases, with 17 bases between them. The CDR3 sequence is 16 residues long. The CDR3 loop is CASSLWTGEAVDEQYF. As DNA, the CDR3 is TGTGCCAGCAGTTTATGGACCGGGGAGGCCGTAGACGAGCAGTACTTC.

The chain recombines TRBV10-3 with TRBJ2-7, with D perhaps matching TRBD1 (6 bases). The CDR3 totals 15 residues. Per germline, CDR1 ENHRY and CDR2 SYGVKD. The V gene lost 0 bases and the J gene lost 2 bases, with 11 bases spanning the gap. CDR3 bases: TGTGCCATCAGTGAGTCCCCGACAGGAACCTACGAGCAGTACTTC. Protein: CAISESPTGTYEQYF.

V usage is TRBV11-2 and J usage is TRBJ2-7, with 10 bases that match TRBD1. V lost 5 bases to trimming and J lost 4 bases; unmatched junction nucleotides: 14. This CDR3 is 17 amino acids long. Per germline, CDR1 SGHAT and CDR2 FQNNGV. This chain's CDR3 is CASSPRGGTGAIYEQYF. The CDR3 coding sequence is TGTGCCAGCAGCCCCCGGGGGGGGACAGGGGCCATTTACGAGCAGTACTTC. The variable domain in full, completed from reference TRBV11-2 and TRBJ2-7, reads EAGVAQSPRYKIIEKRQSVAFWCNPISGHATLYWYQQILGQGPKLLIQFQNNGVVDDSQLPKDRFSAERLKGVDSTLKIQPAKLEDSAVYLCASSPRGGTGAIYEQYFGPGTRLTVT.

The CDR3 protein is CASSSIAGGLDNEQFF. For the CDR3, the DNA is TGTGCCAGCAGTTCAATAGCGGGAGGGCTGGACAATGAGCAGTTCTTC. The chain employs TRBV28 and TRBJ2-1, with 11 bases matching TRBD2. CDR1 MDHEN and CDR2 SYDVKM come from the germline V gene. The CDR3 runs 16 residues. V lost 4 bases to trimming and J lost 5 bases; unmatched junction nucleotides: 7.

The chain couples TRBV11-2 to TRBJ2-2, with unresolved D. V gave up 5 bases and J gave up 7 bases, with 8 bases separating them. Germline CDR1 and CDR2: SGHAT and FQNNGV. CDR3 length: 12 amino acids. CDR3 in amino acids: CASSRPNGELFF. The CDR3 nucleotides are TGTGCCAGCAGCAGACCGAACGGGGAGCTGTTTTTT.